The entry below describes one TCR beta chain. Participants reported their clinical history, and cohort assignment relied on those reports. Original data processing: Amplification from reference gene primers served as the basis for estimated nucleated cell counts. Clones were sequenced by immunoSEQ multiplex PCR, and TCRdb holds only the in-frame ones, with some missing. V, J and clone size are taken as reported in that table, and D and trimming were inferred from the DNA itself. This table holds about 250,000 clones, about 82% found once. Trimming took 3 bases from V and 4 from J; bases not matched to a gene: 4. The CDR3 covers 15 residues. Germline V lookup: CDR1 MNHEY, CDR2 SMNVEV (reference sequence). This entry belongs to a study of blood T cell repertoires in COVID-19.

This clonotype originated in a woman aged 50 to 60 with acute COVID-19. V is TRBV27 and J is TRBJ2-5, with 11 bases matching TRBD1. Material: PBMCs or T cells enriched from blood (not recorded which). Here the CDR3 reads CASSFTGTGGETQYF. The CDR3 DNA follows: TGTGCCAGCAGTTTTACCGGGACAGGGGGAGAGACCCAGTACTTC.